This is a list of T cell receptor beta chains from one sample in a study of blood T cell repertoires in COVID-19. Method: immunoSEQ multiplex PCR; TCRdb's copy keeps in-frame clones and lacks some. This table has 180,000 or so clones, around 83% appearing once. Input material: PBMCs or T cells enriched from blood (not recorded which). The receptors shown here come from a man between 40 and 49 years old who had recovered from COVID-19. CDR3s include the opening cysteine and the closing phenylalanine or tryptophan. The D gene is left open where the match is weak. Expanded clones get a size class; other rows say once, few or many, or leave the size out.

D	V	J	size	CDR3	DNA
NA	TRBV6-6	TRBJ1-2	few	CASSSTDHGYTF	TGTGCCAGCAGTTCGACAGACCATGGCTACACCTTC
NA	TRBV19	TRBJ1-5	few	CASSSPGAAGQPQHF	TGTGCCAGTAGTAGCCCAGGGGCGGCAGGTCAGCCCCAGCATTTT
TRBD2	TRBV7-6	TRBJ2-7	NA	CASSEGGLAGGRLEQYF	TGTGCCAGCAGCGAGGGGGGACTAGCGGGAGGTCGGCTCGAGCAGTACTTC
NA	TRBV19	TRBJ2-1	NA	CASSLIRAVKNEQFF	TGTGCCAGTAGTTTAATCAGGGCGGTTAAAAATGAGCAGTTCTTC
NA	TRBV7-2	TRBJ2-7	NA	CASSLGSGVIPYEQYF	TGTGCCAGCAGCTTAGGGTCAGGGGTGATACCTTACGAGCAGTACTTC
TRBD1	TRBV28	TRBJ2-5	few	CASSFSTGHKTQYF	TGTGCCAGCAGTTTCTCGACAGGGCACAAGACCCAGTACTTC
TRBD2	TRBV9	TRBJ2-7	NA	CASSVASAGAPEQYF	TGTGCCAGCAGCGTAGCCTCAGCGGGAGCTCCCGAGCAGTACTTC
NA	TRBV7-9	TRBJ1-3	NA	CASSSGYAVAGGNTIYF	TGTGCCAGCAGCTCCGGATACGCAGTTGCGGGAGGAAACACCATATATTTT
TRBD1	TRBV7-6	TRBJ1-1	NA	CASSRTTGNPTEAFF	TGTGCCAGCAGCCGCACGACAGGGAACCCCACTGAAGCTTTCTTT
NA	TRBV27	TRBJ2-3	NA	CASSLSRGYTQYF	TGTGCCAGCAGTTTATCCAGGGGATATACGCAGTATTTT
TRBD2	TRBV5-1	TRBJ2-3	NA	CASSLELAGDTQYF	TGCGCCAGCAGCTTGGAGCTAGCGGGTGATACGCAGTATTTT
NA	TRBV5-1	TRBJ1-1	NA	CASSLVAQNTEAFF	TGCGCCAGCAGCTTGGTAGCGCAGAACACTGAAGCTTTCTTT
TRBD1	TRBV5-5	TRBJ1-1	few	CASSWDRVGSAFF	TGTGCCAGCAGCTGGGACAGGGTAGGTTCAGCTTTCTTT
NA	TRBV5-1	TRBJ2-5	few	CASSSAGEYQETQYF	TGCGCCAGCAGTTCGGCAGGGGAGTACCAAGAGACCCAGTACTTC